This T cell receptor (beta chain) was sequenced for a study of beta chain features in type 1 diabetes. Germline V gene data show CDR1 as SNHLY and CDR2 as FYNNEI. This CDR3 is built from 14 residues. Trimming stripped 6 bases from V and 10 bases from J, with 20 bases between. Study observations and caveats: TCRB repertoires of naive, central memory and Treg cells appeared more similar among patients than among healthy donors. Across all four CD4+ subsets, people with type 1 diabetes showed modestly shorter TCRB CDR3s.

This clone was counted a few times. As yet, its antigen is unknown. What was sequenced were expressed TCRB transcripts, since all of the isolated RNA had been reverse transcribed. TCRdb keeps only in-frame clones here, not all; method: immunoSEQ multiplex PCR. In the table there are 640,000 or so clones, over 10% of which are singletons. CD45RO/CCR7/CD25/CD127/CD95/CD27 staining was used to isolate CD4+ naive, central memory, regulatory and stem cell-like memory cells by sorting. Sequencing was performed on naive CD4+ T cells from blood. The V call is TRBV2, the J call TRBJ2-3, with D possibly being TRBD2 (6 bases). The receptor was derived from a man aged 18-30 years with type 1 diabetes. CDR3 sequence: CASRPLGGRASQYF. For the CDR3, the DNA is TGTGCCAGCAGGCCACTCGGGGGACGGGCCTCGCAGTATTTT.